The next 28 T cell receptor beta chains were all read from a single sample in a study of post-analysis software for immune sequencing data. Whole-study findings and limits: There were five or six TRBV segments more frequent in patients than controls, and TRBV5-6, TRBV5-1 and TRBV20-1 were among them.

Unique molecular identifiers were present in the TCR beta cDNA libraries. Each CDR3 protein is one row after TCRdb ran MiXCR on the PCR reads. The sample contains approximately 770,000 distinct CDR3 sequences, about half of which appear only once. The antigens for these receptors are not known. Source material: blood. These receptors were obtained from a girl under 18 with multiple sclerosis.

This clonotype showed up just a few times. The chain uses TRBV4-3 and TRBJ2-1; 10 bases align to TRBD1. Germline CDR1 reads LGHNA; CDR2 reads YSLEER. V shed 1 base, J shed 7 bases, and the junction held 4 bases outside the gene matches. CDR3 size: 15 residues. CDR3 sequence: CASSQGTGGRNEQFF. The CDR3 nucleotides read TGCGCCAGCAGCCAAGGGACAGGGGGTAGAAATGAGCAGTTCTTC.

The chain carries TRBV6-5 and TRBJ1-2; D is unresolved. Trimming removed 3 bases at V and 4 bases at J, with 9 bases between. The CDR3 is 13 residues long. CDR1 and CDR2 (germline): MNHEY, SVGAGI. CDR3 sequence: CASSYGAGYGYTF. The CDR3 DNA reads as TGTGCCAGCAGTTATGGTGCTGGCTATGGCTACACCTTC.

The sample holds a few counts of this clonotype. Here the CDR3 reads CASSLFPAQGSIYEQYF. The DNA of the CDR3 is TGTGCCAGCAGCCTCTTTCCGGCACAGGGGTCCATCTACGAGCAGTACTTC. The chain recombines TRBV3-1 with TRBJ2-7, with 7 bases lining up with TRBD1. Trimming cost V 4 bases and J 3 bases; bases outside gene matches: 15. Germline values: CDR1 LGHDT, CDR2 YNNKEL (reference sequence). The CDR3 is made up of 17 amino acids.

The chain carries TRBV29-1 and TRBJ2-1; tentative D call: TRBD2 (7 bases). V was clipped by 0 bases and J by 0 bases, with 12 bases between them. The germline gives CDR1 SQVTM, CDR2 ANQGSEA. This CDR3 spans 16 amino acids. The chain's CDR3 is CSVEEGGGRSYNEQFF. Here the CDR3 DNA reads TGCAGCGTTGAAGAAGGGGGGGGCCGCTCCTACAATGAGCAGTTCTTC.

The V gene is TRBV29-1, the J gene TRBJ2-1; tentatively, D is TRBD1 or TRBD2 (5 bases each). The V end was cut by 5 bases, the J end by 0 bases, with 14 bases between. Germline CDR1 is SQVTM and CDR2 is ANQGSEA. The CDR3 spans 15 residues. DNA for the CDR3: TGCAGCGTTCAGCTGGGGGAAACCTCCTACAATGAGCAGTTCTTC. Its protein is CSVQLGETSYNEQFF.

This clonotype showed up just a few times. The chain uses TRBV10-3 and TRBJ1-2, with a possible D match to TRBD1 (5 bases). The germline CDR1 and CDR2 sequences are ENHRY and SYGVKD. Trimming left V 2 bases short and J 8 bases short, with 18 bases between. This CDR3 has 15 residues. In DNA, the CDR3 is TGTGCCATCAGTGAGCCTGCGAGCCTTAGGGGCGGCTACACCTTC. It codes for CAISEPASLRGGYTF.

This clonotype appeared a few times. This sequence joins TRBV7-9 and TRBJ2-7; TRBD2 matches at 9 bases. Germline values: CDR1 SEHNR, CDR2 FQNEAQ (reference sequence). The CDR3 consists of 16 residues. V lost 5 bases to trimming and J lost 5 bases; unmatched junction nucleotides: 13. CDR3 loop: CASSMLAGPRVHEQYF. The CDR3 DNA sequence: TGTGCCAGCAGCATGCTAGCGGGACCGCGAGTGCACGAGCAGTACTTC.

This chain links TRBV20-1 with TRBJ2-5; no firm D call. The J call could be wrong; TRBJ2-7 is a better fit for the DNA end. CDR3 length: 12 residues. Germline-derived CDR1 and CDR2 are DFQATT and SNEGSKA (reference sequence). The CDR3 is CSAPSAADEQYF. As DNA, the CDR3 is TGCAGTGCCCCATCGGCCGCAGACGAGCAGTACTTC.

The chain is built from TRBV20-1 and TRBJ2-3; TRBD2 aligns across 7 bases. CDR1 and CDR2 (germline): DFQATT, SNEGSKA (reference sequence). V was pared by 1 base and J by 13 bases, with 17 bases of the junction left unmatched. The CDR3 extends over 15 amino acids. The CDR3 is CSARGKAGLTPSEYF. CDR3 nucleotides: TGCAGTGCTAGAGGAAAAGCGGGACTCACCCCTTCTGAGTATTTT.

This clonotype was seen repeatedly, ten times or more. V usage is TRBV6-5 and J usage is TRBJ1-2; tentative D call: TRBD1 (5 bases). This CDR3 region has 14 residues. CDR1 MNHEY and CDR2 SVGAGI come from the germline V gene. With 4 bases removed from V and 4 bases from J, the gap between germline ends came to 13 bases. The CDR3 DNA follows: TGTGCCAGCAGTTCCATCCAGGGCCCCTATGGCTACACCTTC. Translation: CASSSIQGPYGYTF.

The J gene is TRBJ2-5, the V gene TRBV4-3, with D hard to call. Per the germline V gene, CDR1 is LGHNA and CDR2 is YSLEER. This CDR3 contains 13 residues. V was pared by 1 base and J by 6 bases, with 9 bases between. The CDR3 DNA is TGCGCCAGCAGCCAAGGGGCCTCCCAGACCCAGTACTTC. This codes for CASSQGASQTQYF.

V usage is TRBV2 and J usage is TRBJ2-6, with unresolved D. CDR3 length: 17 amino acids. V gave up 2 bases and J gave up 3 bases, with 14 bases separating them. The germline V gene encodes CDR1 SNHLY and CDR2 FYNNEI. The CDR3 DNA reads TGTGCCAGCAGTGAAACGGTTCTGGCTTTTGGGGCCAACGTCCTGACTTTC. It specifies CASSETVLAFGANVLTF.

V is TRBV6-6 and J is TRBJ2-1, with D possibly called TRBD1 or TRBD2 (7 bases each). The CDR3 length is 15 residues. CDR1 MNHNY and CDR2 SVGAGI come from the germline V gene (reference sequence). Trimming removed 7 bases from V and 12 bases from J, with 25 bases in between. Here the CDR3 reads CASNGRQGGGLVQFF. Here the CDR3 DNA reads TGTGCCAGCAACGGTCGACAGGGAGGGGGGTTGGTGCAGTTCTTC.

This clonotype was recorded only once. V usage is TRBV7-9 and J usage is TRBJ1-1; 8 bases align to TRBD1. The CDR3 loop spans 17 amino acids. The V gene end was trimmed by 5 bases and the J gene end by 0 bases; junction bases not matched to a gene: 11. Germline V gene sequence: CDR1 SEHNR, CDR2 FQNEAQ (reference sequence). The CDR3 loop reads CASSTPRDRLMNTEAFF. The CDR3 bases are TGTGCCAGCAGCACTCCTCGGGACAGGCTAATGAACACTGAAGCTTTCTTT.

This clonotype was counted a few times. V gene TRBV12-3 or TRBV12-4 combines with J gene TRBJ2-5, with 11 bases aligning to TRBD2. Trimming at V came to 6 bases and at J to 5 bases, leaving 8 bases not matched to a gene. CDR3 length: 15 amino acids. Here the CDR3 DNA reads TGTGCCAGCAGCCGTATAGCGGGAGGGCAGGAGACCCAGTACTTC. Protein product: CASSRIAGGQETQYF.

This chain joins TRBV20-1 and TRBJ1-5; possibly TRBD1 for D (6 bases). V was shortened by 0 bases and J by 10 bases, with 16 bases between the two germline ends. The germline V gene encodes CDR1 DFQATT and CDR2 SNEGSKA (reference sequence). This CDR3 comprises 14 residues. The CDR3 region is CSARDPRTAGPQHF. In nucleotides, the CDR3 is TGCAGTGCTAGAGATCCTCGGACAGCCGGTCCCCAGCATTTT.

The chain has TRBV27 and TRBJ2-7; 8 bases align to TRBD1. The CDR3 is 15 amino acids. V lost 3 bases, J lost 3 bases, and 7 bases stayed unmatched. The germline CDR1 and CDR2 sequences are MNHEY and SMNVEV (reference sequence). The CDR3 nucleotides are TGTGCCAGCAGTTTCTCTGGACAGGGCGTCTACGAGCAGTACTTC. This translates into CASSFSGQGVYEQYF.

The V gene is TRBV28, the J gene TRBJ2-5; TRBD2 agrees at 8 bases. Per the germline V gene, CDR1 is MDHEN and CDR2 is SYDVKM. Trimming at V came to 2 bases and at J to 2 bases, leaving 10 bases not matched to a gene. The CDR3 runs to 17 residues. As DNA, the CDR3 is TGTGCCAGCAGTTTAACGATAGCGGGGTCCGTACAAGAGACCCAGTACTTC. Protein: CASSLTIAGSVQETQYF.

The chain uses TRBV20-1 and TRBJ2-7; no clear D. The CDR3 runs to 13 residues. Trimming left V 3 bases short and J 3 bases short, with 12 bases between. CDR1 is DFQATT, CDR2 SNEGSKA, per germline (reference sequence). The CDR3 DNA reads TGCAGTGCTAGTTCCGGTCAGAGCTACGAGCAGTACTTC. Translation gives CSASSGQSYEQYF.

This clonotype was observed many times. V usage is TRBV7-4 and J usage is TRBJ2-7; 7 nucleotides line up with TRBD1. Looked up from germline, CDR1 is SGHVT and CDR2 is SQSDAQ. The V segment lost 4 bases and the J segment 4 bases; nucleotides outside the gene matches: 13. The CDR3 totals 16 residues. CDR3 nucleotide sequence: TGTGCCAGCAGCTCAGACAGGGTAGGGATCCGATACGAGCAGTACTTC. Translating it yields CASSSDRVGIRYEQYF.

The chain has TRBV5-1 and TRBJ2-7, with a weak D call TRBD1 (6 bases). Trimming cost V 4 bases and J 4 bases, with 15 bases left between them. This CDR3 comprises 14 residues. Germline lookup yields CDR1 SGHRS and CDR2 YFSETQ. The CDR3 DNA sequence: TGCGCCAGCAGCGCAAAGGACAGTAGTTACGAGCAGTACTTC. Encoded protein: CASSAKDSSYEQYF.

This clonotype showed up just a few times. The V and J genes are TRBV7-9 and TRBJ2-7; 8 bases are shared with TRBD2. This CDR3 has 17 residues. CDR1 and CDR2 from the germline V gene are SEHNR and FQNEAQ (reference sequence). V was clipped by 4 bases and J by 0 bases; unmatched bases: 11. This chain's CDR3 is CASSSHSGALLSYEQYF. CDR3 bases: TGTGCCAGCAGCTCCCATAGCGGGGCCCTTCTCTCCTACGAGCAGTACTTC.

The chain combines TRBV7-2 with TRBJ1-2; D is uncertain. Germline values: CDR1 SGHTA, CDR2 FQGNSA. Deletions cut 6 bases from V and 5 bases from J, with 13 bases between. The CDR3 totals 13 residues. The CDR3 loop reads CASRPERRYGYTF. The CDR3 nucleotides read TGTGCCAGCAGGCCGGAGAGGCGTTATGGCTACACCTTC.

Concerning this clonotype: The junction departs from the called germline gene at one end, perhaps through a read error. The chain recombines TRBV4-3 with TRBJ2-1, with D unclear. CDR1 is LGHNA, CDR2 YSLEER, per germline. The CDR3 has 15 residues. This chain's CDR3 is CASSQDKAAYNEQVF. CDR3 DNA sequence: TGCGCCAGCAGCCAAGATAAGGCAGCTTACAATGAGCAGGTCTTC.

The rearrangement uses TRBV20-1 and TRBJ2-1; TRBD1 or TRBD2 may be the D gene (5 bases each). Germline assignment: CDR1 DFQATT and CDR2 SNEGSKA (reference sequence). The length of the CDR3 is 13 residues. Trimming cost V 1 base and J 5 bases, with 9 bases left between them. In DNA form, the CDR3 reads TGCAGTGCTAGAGGGGACCTCCACAATGAGCAGTTCTTC. Protein product: CSARGDLHNEQFF.

Comment on this clonotype: This may arise from a read error, as a much more abundant clone is one base away. The chain joins TRBV7-2 to TRBJ2-5; 7 positions agree with TRBD2. The germline CDR1 and CDR2 sequences are SGHTA and FQGNSA. CDR3 length equals 14 residues. J gave up 0 bases and V 7 bases, and 5 bases lay outside the gene matches. The CDR3 nucleotides read TGTGCCAGCAACTGGGGGGGAGACCAAGAGACCCAGTACTTC. Translation: CASNWGGDQETQYF.

This clonotype was detected a few times. The chain has TRBV5-5 and TRBJ2-7; D may be TRBD2 (5 bases). Trimming shortened V by 1 base and J by 5 bases, and 16 bases separated the two germline ends. Germline assignment: CDR1 SGHKS and CDR2 YYEKEE (reference sequence). This CDR3 spans 15 amino acids. CDR3 residues: CASSLSWHPGNEQYF. CDR3 nucleotide sequence: TGTGCCAGCAGCTTGTCGTGGCACCCCGGGAACGAGCAGTACTTC. Filled out from reference TRBV5-5 and TRBJ2-7, the complete variable domain reads DAGVTQSPTHLIKTRGQQVTLRCSPISGHKSVSWYQQVLGQGPQFIFQYYEKEERGRGNFPDRFSARQFPNYSSELNVNALLLGDSALYLCASSLSWHPGNEQYFGPGTRLTVT.

The chain is built from TRBV7-3 and TRBJ2-3, with D unclear. Trimming removed 4 bases at V and 5 bases at J, with 10 bases between. Germline V gene sequence: CDR1 SGHTA, CDR2 FQGTGA. CDR3 length: 13 amino acids. The CDR3 is CASSSPGVDTQYF. The CDR3 nucleotides are TGTGCCAGCAGCTCCCCTGGGGTAGATACGCAGTATTTT. Full variable domain (missing parts from reference TRBV7-3 and TRBJ2-3): GAGVSQTPSNKVTEKGKYVELRCDPISGHTALYWYRQSLGQGPEFLIYFQGTGAADDSGLPNDRFFAVRPEGSVSTLKIQRTERGDSAVYLCASSSPGVDTQYFGPGTRLTVL.